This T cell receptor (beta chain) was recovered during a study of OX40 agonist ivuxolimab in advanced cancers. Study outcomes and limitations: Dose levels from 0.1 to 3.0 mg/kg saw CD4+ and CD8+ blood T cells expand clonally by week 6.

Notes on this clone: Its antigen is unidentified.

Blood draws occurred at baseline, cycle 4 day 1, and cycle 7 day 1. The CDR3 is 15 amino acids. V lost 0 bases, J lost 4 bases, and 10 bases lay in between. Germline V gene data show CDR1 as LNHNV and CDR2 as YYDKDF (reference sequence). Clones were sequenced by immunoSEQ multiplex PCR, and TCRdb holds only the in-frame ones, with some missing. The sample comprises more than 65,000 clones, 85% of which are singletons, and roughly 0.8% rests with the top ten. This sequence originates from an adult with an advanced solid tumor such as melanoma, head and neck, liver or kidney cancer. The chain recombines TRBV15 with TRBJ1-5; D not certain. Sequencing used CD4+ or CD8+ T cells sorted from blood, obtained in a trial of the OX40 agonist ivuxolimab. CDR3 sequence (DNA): TGTGCCACCAGCAGAGATTATCGCGGGAATCAGCCCCAGCATTTT. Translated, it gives CATSRDYRGNQPQHF.